This paragraph covers one TCR beta chain sequence. The antigen this receptor binds is unknown. Qualities for individual bases were not recorded, and no much larger clone is one base off. The sample belongs to a study of shared clonotypes between healthy human individuals (dated by TCRdb to about 2020). Turning to the overall study: The cohort included a few men and a couple of women between 18 and 49 years of age. Different laboratories and diverse techniques were used to prepare libraries and sequence TCR repertoires, to increase sequencing depth and limit assay-specific biases. Per donor, leukapheresis produced somewhere between about 0.94 and 9.5 billion PBMCs. Per donor, three plates each were used for CD4 naive and CD4 memory, two for CD8 naive, and one for CD8 memory. Blood TCR repertoires of roughly five healthy adults were deeply sequenced to estimate repertoire size and the extent of clonotype sharing between individuals. Study-wide findings and limitations: Larger estimated clonotype richness was generally found for naive subsets than for memory subsets. Roughly 5.2% of naive CD4, roughly 3.5% of naive CD8, about 2.1% of memory CD4, and approximately 0.39% of memory CD8 clonotypes were shared across several donors. Higher generation probabilities were observed for clonotypes shared by all four sorted-subset donors than for non-shared clonotypes. Rarefaction of sorted-subset datasets indicated incomplete sequencing despite the large sequencing depth. Sampling was restricted to blood, and TCR repertoires in tissues likely differ from the TCR repertoires found in blood. Because the study included a small number of donors, the genetic and exposure-history diversity represented was limited. Pairwise subsampling indicated that sequencing depth was expected to affect the degree of clonotype sharing among donors.

CD8 naive samples consisted of CD45RO-negative cells that were positively selected for CCR7, yielding a CD45RA+CCR7+ population without TemRA cells. Healthy HIV-negative adults with no recently reported acute infections or vaccinations were included as donors. All donors were Caucasian adults living in Nashville, Tennessee, USA. Blood was obtained by leukapheresis, after which PBMCs were separated by Ficoll-Histopaque density gradient centrifugation and cryopreserved in liquid nitrogen vapor phase. Analytical flow cytometry was used to check the purity and quantity of each magnetically sorted T cell population. From each sorted fraction, genomic DNA was isolated and quantified by UV absorbance on a Nanodrop 2000c. CDR1 LGHNA and CDR2 YNFKEQ were looked up in the germline V gene. The junction carries 14 bases between V and J, which are trimmed by 4 bases and 1 base respectively. The CDR3 has 15 amino acids, counting the end cysteine and phenylalanine. Kept here is only the CDR3 DNA, which spans 45 bases and is read in frame from base 1.

Using the deep immunoSEQ assay, TCR CDR3 regions were amplified from genomic DNA by multiplex PCR. Extracted genomic DNA from each cell subset was distributed evenly across all wells of several immunoSEQ 96-well plates, and each plate was treated as a replicate. For sorted subsets, approximately 200 ng of genomic DNA, equivalent to some 33,000 T cell genomes, went into each replicate PCR. Purified libraries were quantified with a Qubit 3.0 fluorometer, sized on a Bioanalyzer 2100, and re-quantified with the KAPA Library Quantification kit. Every immunoSEQ 96-well plate was sequenced on a dedicated single-read 150-cycle Illumina NextSeq 550 flow cell. On the study's bioinformatics: Because only junctional sequences without quality scores were contained in the immunoSEQ output, filtering matching that applied to full-length reads could not be performed. To assign V/J genes and CDR3, sequences were annotated using PyIR, a Python wrapper for IgBLAST v1.9, with IMGT germline references. Any read was removed if the V/J assignment was weak (E-value above 1e-6), the CDR3 was missing, or the read contained stop codons, out-of-frame junctions, or ambiguous translated residues. V3J clonotypes were defined as sequences sharing the same inferred V gene, J gene, and CDR3 amino acid sequence. Percentage overlap between repertoires was calculated by dividing the number of shared unique clonotypes by the size of the smaller repertoire. Three approaches were used to assess repertoire richness: RTK rarefaction, the Chao1 estimator, and Recon v2.1 estimates of unobserved clonotypes. Generation probabilities for all TCRbeta clonotypes obtained by the gDNA method from a handful of donors were computed using OLGA. Not all clones reach the TCRdb copy of this immuneACCESS table, which keeps in-frame sequences only. Checked studies attribute under half of the gap to unresolved V genes and leave the rest unexplained. From that table come the V and J calls and clone size; the DNA was used to work out D and trimming. Recorded for this sample are 550,000 to 600,000 clones; about 98% of them occurred a single time. The ten largest make up 0.3% of the sample.

The chain was built from TRBV4-2 and TRBJ2-7; the D gene is perhaps TRBD1, from 5 matching bases. Specimen: naive CD8+ T cells sorted from blood. The sample's cell subset or site label, decoded: CD45RA+CCR7+. This clonotype originated in a man between 25 and 39 years old in good health. The DNA sequence is given as TGTGCCAGCAGCCCGGTCGAAGGGGCATCCTACGAGCAGTACTTC. The resulting protein is CASSPVEGASYEQYF.